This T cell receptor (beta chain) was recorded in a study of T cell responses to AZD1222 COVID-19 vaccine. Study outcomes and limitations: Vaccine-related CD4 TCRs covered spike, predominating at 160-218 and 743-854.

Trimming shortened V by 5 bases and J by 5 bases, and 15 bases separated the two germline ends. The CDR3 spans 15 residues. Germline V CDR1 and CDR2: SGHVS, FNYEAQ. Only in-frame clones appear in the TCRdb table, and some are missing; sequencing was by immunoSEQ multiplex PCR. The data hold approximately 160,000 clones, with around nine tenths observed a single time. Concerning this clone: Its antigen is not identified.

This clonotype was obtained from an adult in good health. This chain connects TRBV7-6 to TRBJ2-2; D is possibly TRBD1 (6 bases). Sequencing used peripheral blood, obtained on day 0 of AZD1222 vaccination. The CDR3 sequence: CASSPGTTKTGELFF. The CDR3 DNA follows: TGTGCCAGCAGCCCCGGGACAACTAAAACCGGGGAGCTGTTTTTT.